These 3 T cell receptor beta chains share one sample of origin, sequenced in a study of T cells after yellow fever vaccination. TCRdb reprocessed the 5' RACE reads with MiXCR, giving one entry per CDR3 protein. The data contain more than 300,000 distinct CDR3 sequences, approximately 11% of them singletons. The source material was CD4+ T cells sorted from PBMCs, sampled 45 days after the yellow fever booster vaccination. These receptors were taken from a man between 18 and 29 years old who received the YFV17D yellow fever vaccine.

This sequence joins TRBV15 and TRBJ2-7; 9 bases are shared with TRBD1. V shed 0 bases and J 9 bases; nucleotides not matched to a gene: 6. Germline CDR1 is LNHNV and CDR2 is YYDKDF (reference sequence). CDR3 length: 14 amino acids. This chain's CDR3 is CATSREYRGPGQYV. CDR3 nucleotides: TGTGCCACCAGCAGAGAATACAGGGGGCCGGGGCAGTACGTC.

This rearrangement joins TRBV12-3 or TRBV12-4 to TRBJ1-1, with a weak D call TRBD1 (5 bases). V gave up 7 bases and J gave up 0 bases, with 12 bases separating them. CDR3 length equals 14 residues. The CDR3 sequence is CASNHRRMNTEAFF. The CDR3 nucleotides are TGTGCCAGCAACCACAGGAGAATGAACACTGAAGCTTTCTTT.

The table lists this clonotype with many counts. The gene calls are TRBV11-2 and TRBJ2-3; 8 bases line up with TRBD2. J gave up 2 bases and V 1 base, and 5 bases lay outside the gene matches. The CDR3 runs to 16 residues. Per germline, CDR1 SGHAT and CDR2 FQNNGV. CDR3 bases: TGTGCCAGCAGCTTAGTAGTCGGGGGGGCCACAGATACGCAGTATTTT. The encoded protein is CASSLVVGGATDTQYF.